A single sample gave rise to the 26 T cell receptor beta chains below, sequenced in a study of CD8 T cells in ankylosing spondylitis. TCRdb reprocessed the 5' RACE reads with MiXCR, giving one entry per CDR3 protein. Of about 120,000 distinct CDR3 sequences in the sample, approximately 15% were seen once. The specimen was blood, either unsorted or a sorted T cell fraction (not recorded which). The receptor source for this set is a female donor with ankylosing spondylitis or in good health (not recorded which).

The chain uses TRBV4-1 and TRBJ2-7, with D perhaps matching TRBD1 (5 bases). The CDR3 is 15 residues long. Germline assignment: CDR1 MGHRA and CDR2 YSYEKL. The ends were cut back, 0 bases at V and 1 base at J, with 10 bases in the middle. CDR3 DNA: TGCGCCAGCAGCCAAGACAGGGCTATATCCTACGAGCAGTACTTC. Translated, it gives CASSQDRAISYEQYF.

This clonotype was recorded a few times. V and J are TRBV12-5 and TRBJ2-1, with 9 bases aligning to TRBD1. V dropped 1 base and J dropped 8; count of bases not matched to a gene: 6. The CDR3 runs to 15 residues. Germline CDR1 and CDR2: LGHNT and FRNRAP. The CDR3 nucleotides read TGTGCTAGTGGTTTGGGGACAGGGGTCCCGGATGAGCAGTTCTTC. Translation gives CASGLGTGVPDEQFF.

V is TRBV7-2 and J is TRBJ1-1; 7 bases match TRBD1. V gave up 2 bases and J gave up 1 base; unmatched junction bases: 7. This CDR3 comprises 16 residues. Germline CDR1 is SGHTA and CDR2 is FQGNSA. The CDR3: CASSLSGGSQNTEAFF. The CDR3 coding sequence is TGTGCCAGCAGCTTATCAGGGGGTAGTCAGAACACTGAAGCTTTCTTT.

To note about this clonotype: A read error may explain this, as a much larger clone is one base away. This sequence joins TRBV12-3 or TRBV12-4 and TRBJ1-1, with D perhaps matching TRBD1 (5 bases). This CDR3 contains 15 residues. Trimming cost V 3 bases and J 5 bases, with 16 bases left between them. CDR3 DNA: TGTGCCAGCAGTTTCGTGGGGGACGGGGGAACTGAAGCTTTCTTT. This codes for CASSFVGDGGTEAFF.

This clonotype was picked up a small number of times. J is TRBJ1-1 and V is TRBV5-1, with TRBD1 matching over 8 bases. Per germline, CDR1 SGHRS and CDR2 YFSETQ. Trimming at V came to 4 bases and at J to 7 bases, leaving 6 bases not matched to a gene. The CDR3 runs 13 residues. This chain's CDR3 is CASSKDRADEAFF. CDR3 bases: TGCGCCAGCAGCAAGGACAGGGCGGATGAAGCTTTCTTT.

The genes are TRBV5-1 and TRBJ2-7; 15 nucleotides match TRBD2. Germline CDR1 reads SGHRS; CDR2 reads YFSETQ. V shed 6 bases, J shed 4 bases, and the junction held 14 bases outside the gene matches. This CDR3 has 18 amino acids. The CDR3 bases are TGCGCCAGCAAAGATCTCGGACTAGCGGGAGGGCCCGAATACGAGCAGTACTTC. Translating gives CASKDLGLAGGPEYEQYF.

This clonotype was found many times. V is TRBV20-1 and J is TRBJ2-7; the D gene is possibly TRBD2 (5 bases). V gave up 6 bases and J gave up 1 base, with 13 bases separating them. The V gene's germline CDR1 is DFQATT and CDR2 SNEGSKA (reference sequence). The CDR3 extends over 13 amino acids. The CDR3 loop is CSAVVGRSYEQYF. The CDR3, as DNA: TGCAGTGCGGTCGTGGGGAGATCCTACGAGCAGTACTTC.

Ten or more counts support this clonotype. The chain recombines TRBV20-1 with TRBJ2-7; 12 nucleotides align to TRBD2. CDR3 size: 15 residues. Germline trimming cut 0 bases from V and 4 bases from J; bases unmatched to any gene: 4. Germline V gene lookup returns CDR1 DFQATT and CDR2 SNEGSKA (reference sequence). This CDR3 is CSARDLTSGGYEQYF. The CDR3 DNA reads TGCAGTGCTAGAGACCTGACTAGCGGGGGTTACGAGCAGTACTTC.

This clonotype occurred once. A much larger clonotype is one base distant, so this may be a read error. The chain links TRBV7-2 to TRBJ2-1; 10 bases fit TRBD2. The CDR3 sequence is 15 residues long. Germline V gene sequence: CDR1 SGHTA, CDR2 FQGNSA. The CDR3 loop reads CASSVAGGSSNEQFF. DNA for the CDR3: TGTGCCAGCAGTGTAGCGGGGGGTTCCTCCAATGAGCAGTTCTTC.

This chain connects TRBV23-1 to TRBJ2-6, with TRBD1 matching 9 bases. TRBV23-1 is known as an ORF, though its function is uncertain. The CDR3 runs 18 residues. With 0 bases clipped from V and 4 bases from J, the junction kept 7 bases outside the gene matches. The CDR3 reads CASSQSGDRGEGANVLTF. The CDR3, as DNA: TGCGCCAGCAGTCAATCAGGAGACAGGGGGGAAGGGGCCAACGTCCTGACTTTC.

V gene TRBV15 combines with J gene TRBJ2-3, with TRBD2 matching over 9 bases. CDR1 is LNHNV, CDR2 YYDKDF, per germline (reference sequence). V shed 0 bases, J shed 4 bases, and the junction held 8 bases outside the gene matches. CDR3 length: 17 residues. CDR3 residues: CATSRDRTGGGADTQYF. CDR3 in DNA: TGTGCCACCAGCAGAGATCGAACGGGCGGGGGGGCAGATACGCAGTATTTT.

The chain joins TRBV20-1 to TRBJ2-7; D may be TRBD1 or TRBD2 (5 bases each). The V gene lost 6 bases and the J gene lost 3 bases, with 18 bases spanning the gap. The CDR3 runs 14 residues. Germline V gives CDR1 DFQATT, CDR2 SNEGSKA (reference sequence). The CDR3 DNA follows: TGCAGTGCAGTTACCGGGACGGTCAACTACGAGCAGTACTTC. Translating it yields CSAVTGTVNYEQYF.

This clonotype has ten or more counts. This chain connects TRBV5-1 to TRBJ2-3, with 9 bases aligning to TRBD1. CDR3 length: 17 amino acids. Germline CDR1 and CDR2: SGHRS and YFSETQ. J was trimmed by 0 bases and V by 5 bases; bases with no gene match: 10. The CDR3 nucleotides read TGCGCCAGCAGTACGGGACAGGGACGAACTAGCACAGATACGCAGTATTTT. The encoded protein is CASSTGQGRTSTDTQYF.

About this clonotype: A single base separates this from a much larger clone, so it may be a read error. The chain carries TRBV9 and TRBJ2-5, with 7 bases fitting TRBD1. The CDR3 sequence is 14 residues long. The V gene's germline CDR1 is SGDLS and CDR2 YYNGEE. The CDR3 spells CASSVEGAEETRYF. DNA of the CDR3: TGTGCCAGCAGCGTAGAGGGGGCCGAAGAGACCCGGTACTTC.

The table lists this clonotype with a few counts. The V gene is TRBV19, the J gene TRBJ2-7; 13 bases align to TRBD2. Germline CDR1 and CDR2: LNHDA and SQIVND (reference sequence). The CDR3 consists of 16 residues. The ends lost 6 bases at V and 3 bases at J; junction bases unmatched: 8. The CDR3 is CASSDGLAGVNYEQYF. In DNA form, the CDR3 reads TGTGCCAGTAGCGATGGACTAGCGGGAGTTAACTACGAGCAGTACTTC.

The chain uses TRBV11-1 and TRBJ2-7; D is unresolved. Germline lookup yields CDR1 SGHAT and CDR2 FQDESV (reference sequence). The V end was cut by 4 bases, the J end by 4 bases, with 14 bases between. CDR3 length: 14 amino acids. DNA of the CDR3: TGTGCCAGCAGCTCCTCCAAGGTCAAGTACGAGCAGTACTTC. The encoded protein is CASSSSKVKYEQYF.

There are many counts of this clonotype. V usage is TRBV5-1 and J usage is TRBJ2-1, with TRBD1 identical over 7 bases. CDR3 length: 15 residues. Per the germline V gene, CDR1 is SGHRS and CDR2 is YFSETQ. Trimming at V came to 4 bases and at J to 4 bases, leaving 8 bases not matched to a gene. CDR3 coding DNA: TGCGCCAGCAGCCTCACCCGGGACAGATACAATGAGCAGTTCTTC. Translation: CASSLTRDRYNEQFF. Combining the CDR3 with reference TRBV5-1 and TRBJ2-1 gives the whole variable domain KAGVTQTPRYLIKTRGQQVTLSCSPISGHRSVSWYQQTPGQGLQFLFEYFSETQRNKGNFPGRFSGRQFSNSRSEMNVSTLELGDSALYLCASSLTRDRYNEQFFGPGTRLTVL.

The table lists this clonotype with many counts. The V and J genes are TRBV20-1 and TRBJ2-3, with D unclear. The V gene's germline CDR1 is DFQATT and CDR2 SNEGSKA (reference sequence). CDR3 length: 12 residues. Here the CDR3 reads CGLGQPTDTQYF. The CDR3, as DNA: TGCGGGTTAGGGCAACCCACAGATACGCAGTATTTT.

A note on this clonotype: A much larger clone lies one base from this, so it may be a read error. The genes are TRBV27 and TRBJ1-1; 8 bases match TRBD1. Germline-derived CDR1 and CDR2 are MNHEY and SMNVEV (reference sequence). The CDR3 runs to 15 residues. The CDR3 is CASRSTGALNTETFF. For the CDR3, the DNA is TGTGCCAGCAGGTCGACAGGGGCACTGAACACTGAAACTTTCTTT.

The chain couples TRBV12-3 or TRBV12-4 to TRBJ2-2; TRBD1 might be the D (5 bases). V lost 5 bases and J 6 bases, leaving 13 bases between the germline ends. The CDR3 consists of 14 residues. The CDR3 region is CASSAGQEAGELFF. For the CDR3, the DNA is TGTGCCAGCAGTGCCGGACAAGAGGCCGGGGAGCTGTTTTTT.

This clonotype was picked up a small number of times. As DNA, the CDR3 is TGCGCCAGCAGCATCAGGGTTGGTGGCAACACCGGGGAGCTGTTTTTT. This gives the protein CASSIRVGGNTGELFF. The chain has TRBV5-1 and TRBJ2-2; D possibly corresponds to TRBD1 (5 bases). V gave up 4 bases and J gave up 2 bases, with 15 bases separating them. The length of the CDR3 is 16 residues. Germline V gene sequence: CDR1 SGHRS, CDR2 YFSETQ.

The sample holds a few counts of this clonotype. This sequence joins TRBV2 and TRBJ2-7; D uncertain. The CDR3 loop spans 13 amino acids. The V gene's germline CDR1 is SNHLY and CDR2 FYNNEI. Between the trimmed V and J ends, which lost 0 bases and 7 bases, there was a span of 10 bases. DNA of the CDR3: TGTGCCAGCAGTGAAGCTGGAGCCCCAGAGCAGTACTTC. Protein: CASSEAGAPEQYF.

This clonotype was seen a few times. The chain uses TRBV6-1 and TRBJ2-2, with TRBD2 as a possible D gene (6 bases). The germline gives CDR1 MNHNS, CDR2 SASEGT. Trimming removed 7 bases at V and 3 bases at J, with 15 bases between. The CDR3 spans 15 residues. CDR3 in amino acids: CASTRGGLDTGELFF. The CDR3 coding sequence is TGTGCCAGCACGCGGGGCGGTCTGGACACCGGGGAGCTGTTTTTT.

In its sample, this clonotype was seen a few times. The V call is TRBV2, the J call TRBJ1-1; the D gene is possibly TRBD1 (6 bases). CDR1 SNHLY and CDR2 FYNNEI come from the germline V gene. The CDR3 has 16 residues. Trimming shortened V by 4 bases and J by 1 base, and 16 bases separated the two germline ends. This CDR3 reads CASSVLQGSGNTEAFF. In nucleotides, the CDR3 is TGTGCCAGCAGTGTTCTACAGGGATCGGGGAACACTGAAGCTTTCTTT.

Only a few counts were recorded for this clonotype. This chain joins TRBV7-9 and TRBJ1-2; D may be TRBD1 (5 bases). Germline V gene data show CDR1 as SEHNR and CDR2 as FQNEAQ (reference sequence). V shed 0 bases and J shed 8 bases, with 10 bases lying between them. The CDR3 contains 13 residues. The DNA for the CDR3 is TGTGCCAGCAGCTTAGCGGCGGGGCGAGGCTACACCTTC. Protein: CASSLAAGRGYTF.

This clonotype was detected only a few times. V gene TRBV5-1 combines with J gene TRBJ1-2, with no clear D. This CDR3 is built from 14 residues. Germline loops: CDR1 SGHRS, CDR2 YFSETQ. V was pared by 0 bases and J by 0 bases, with 6 bases between. The CDR3 DNA sequence: TGCGCCAGCAGCTTGGAGGCGTCTAACTATGGCTACACCTTC. Translated: CASSLEASNYGYTF.